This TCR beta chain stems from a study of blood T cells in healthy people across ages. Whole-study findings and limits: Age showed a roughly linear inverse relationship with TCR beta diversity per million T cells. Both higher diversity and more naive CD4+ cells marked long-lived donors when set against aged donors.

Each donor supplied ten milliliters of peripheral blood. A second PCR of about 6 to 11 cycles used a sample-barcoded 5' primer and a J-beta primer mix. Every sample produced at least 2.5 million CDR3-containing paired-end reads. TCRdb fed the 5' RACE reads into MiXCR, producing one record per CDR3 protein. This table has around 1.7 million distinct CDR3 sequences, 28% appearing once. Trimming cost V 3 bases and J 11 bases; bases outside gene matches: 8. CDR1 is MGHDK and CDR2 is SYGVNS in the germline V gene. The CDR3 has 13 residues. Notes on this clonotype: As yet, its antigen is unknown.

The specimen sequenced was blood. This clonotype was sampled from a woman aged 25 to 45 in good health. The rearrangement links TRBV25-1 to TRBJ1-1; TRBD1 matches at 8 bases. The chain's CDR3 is CASSEPGTGRAFF. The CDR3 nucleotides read TGTGCCAGCAGTGAGCCGGGGACAGGTCGGGCTTTCTTT.